The 11 T cell receptor beta chains given below trace back to one sample, sequenced in a study of blood T cell repertoires in COVID-19. Profiling relied on immunoSEQ multiplex PCR, and the TCRdb table lists in-frame clones only, not all of them. Here the sample spans about 320,000 clones, roughly 90% being singletons. The specimen sequenced was PBMCs or T cells enriched from blood (not recorded which). The receptors here all came from a man aged 55 to 70 who had recovered from COVID-19.

The genes are TRBV18 and TRBJ1-2; D uncertain. V was trimmed by 6 bases and J by 8 bases, leaving 16 bases between them. This CDR3 spans 13 amino acids. CDR1 KGHSH and CDR2 LQKENI come from the germline V gene. CDR3 nucleotide sequence: TGTGCCAGCTCGGCTCTTGCCTCGGAGGGCTACACCTTC. Its translation: CASSALASEGYTF.

This clone has more than one count but fewer than ten. J is TRBJ2-1 and V is TRBV19; 8 nucleotides align to TRBD2. CDR1 is LNHDA and CDR2 is SQIVND in the germline V gene (reference sequence). The V gene end was trimmed by 0 bases and the J gene end by 1 base; junction bases not matched to a gene: 2. The CDR3 spans 16 residues. For the CDR3, the DNA is TGTGCCAGTAGTATAGACGGGAGGGGTTCCTACAATGAGCAGTTCTTC. Its protein is CASSIDGRGSYNEQFF.

The chain carries TRBV20-1 and TRBJ2-5, with no clear D. Trimming took 8 bases from V and 7 from J, leaving 11 bases between them. The CDR3 extends over 10 amino acids. Germline V gene data show CDR1 as DFQATT and CDR2 as SNEGSKA (reference sequence). CDR3 residues: CSHGPGTQYF. DNA of the CDR3: TGCAGTCACGGTCCGGGGACCCAGTACTTC.

V and J are TRBV28 and TRBJ2-3; 8 positions agree with TRBD2. The CDR3 loop spans 15 amino acids. Germline lookup yields CDR1 MDHEN and CDR2 SYDVKM. After removal of 5 bases from V and 4 bases from J, the junction contained 8 bases not matched to a gene. The CDR3 DNA reads TGTGCCAGCAGTCGTAGCGGGGAGGTACCAGATACGCAGTATTTT. As protein: CASSRSGEVPDTQYF.

CDR3 amino acids: CASSQAGLAVQETQYF. The CDR3 DNA reads as TGTGCCAGCAGCCAAGCAGGGCTAGCGGTCCAAGAGACCCAGTACTTC. This chain joins TRBV3-1 (or the pseudogene TRBV3-2) and TRBJ2-5; 7 bases agree with TRBD2. Germline V gene sequence: CDR1 LGHDT, CDR2 YNNKEL (reference sequence). The CDR3 runs 16 residues. V gave up 1 base and J gave up 1 base; unmatched junction bases: 6.

This chain connects TRBV30 to TRBJ1-2, with TRBD1 identical over 8 bases. The CDR3 covers 14 residues. The V gene end was trimmed by 3 bases and the J gene end by 4 bases; junction bases not matched to a gene: 7. The germline CDR1 and CDR2 sequences are GTSNPN and SVGIG (reference sequence). The CDR3 is CAWSKAGGSYGYTF. The CDR3 nucleotides are TGTGCCTGGAGCAAGGCAGGGGGCTCCTATGGCTACACCTTC.

The sample holds one count of this clone. The chain links TRBV5-1 to TRBJ2-7; 7 bases match TRBD1. This CDR3 spans 15 amino acids. V shed 2 bases, J shed 2 bases, and the junction held 7 bases outside the gene matches. Germline lookup yields CDR1 SGHRS and CDR2 YFSETQ. The CDR3 DNA reads as TGCGCCAGCAGCTTTTTACAGGGGACAACCTACGAGCAGTACTTC. This sequence encodes CASSFLQGTTYEQYF.

CDR3 nucleotides: TGTGCCAGCAGAAGGACATCGATGAACACTGAAGCTTTCTTT. Amino acids: CASRRTSMNTEAFF. This rearrangement joins TRBV2 to TRBJ1-1, with TRBD1 as a possible D gene (5 bases). The CDR3 spans 14 residues. Germline assignment: CDR1 SNHLY and CDR2 FYNNEI. Trimming pared 6 bases from V and 0 bases from J, leaving 11 bases between.

This sequence joins TRBV5-1 and TRBJ1-2; D is perhaps TRBD1 (5 bases). V shed 3 bases and J shed 5 bases, with 20 bases lying between them. This CDR3 is built from 16 residues. Germline-derived CDR1 and CDR2 are SGHRS and YFSETQ. The CDR3 is CASSSRDPGGIYGYTF. In nucleotides, the CDR3 is TGCGCCAGCAGCTCCCGGGACCCGGGGGGGATTTATGGCTACACCTTC.

The V call is TRBV19, the J call TRBJ2-1; D is unresolved. Germline V gives CDR1 LNHDA, CDR2 SQIVND (reference sequence). The CDR3 is 14 amino acids. V gave up 3 bases and J gave up 3 bases, with 9 bases separating them. The CDR3 bases are TGTGCCAGTAGTATTGATGGGCTCTACAATGAGCAGTTCTTC. This translates into CASSIDGLYNEQFF.

The chain recombines TRBV5-4 with TRBJ2-1, with TRBD2 matching over 12 bases. Germline V gene lookup returns CDR1 SGHNT and CDR2 YYREEE (reference sequence). CDR3 length: 16 residues. J lost 4 bases, V lost 4 bases, and 6 bases had no gene match. CDR3 nucleotides: TGTGCCAGCAGCGTGGGTGGGACTAGCGGGTACAATGAGCAGTTCTTC. Protein product: CASSVGGTSGYNEQFF.